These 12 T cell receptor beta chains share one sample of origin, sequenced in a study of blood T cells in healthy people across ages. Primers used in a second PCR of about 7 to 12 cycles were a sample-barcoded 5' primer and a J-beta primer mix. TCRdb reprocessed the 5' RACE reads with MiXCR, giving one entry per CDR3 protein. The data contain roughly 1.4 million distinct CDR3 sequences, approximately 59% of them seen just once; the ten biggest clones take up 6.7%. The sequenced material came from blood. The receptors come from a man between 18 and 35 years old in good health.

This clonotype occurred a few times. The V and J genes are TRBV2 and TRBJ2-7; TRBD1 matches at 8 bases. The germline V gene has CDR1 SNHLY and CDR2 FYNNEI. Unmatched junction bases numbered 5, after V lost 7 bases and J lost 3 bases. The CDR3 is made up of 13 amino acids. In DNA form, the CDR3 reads TGTGCCAGCACCGCCGGACAGGGCTACGAGCAGTACTTC. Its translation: CASTAGQGYEQYF.

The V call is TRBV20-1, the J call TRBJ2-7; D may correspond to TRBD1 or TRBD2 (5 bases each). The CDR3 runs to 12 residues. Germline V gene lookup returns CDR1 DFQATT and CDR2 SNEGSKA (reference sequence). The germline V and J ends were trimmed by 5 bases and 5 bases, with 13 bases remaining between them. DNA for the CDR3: TGCAGTGCTGAAGAAGGGACCGACGAGCAGTACTTC. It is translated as CSAEEGTDEQYF.

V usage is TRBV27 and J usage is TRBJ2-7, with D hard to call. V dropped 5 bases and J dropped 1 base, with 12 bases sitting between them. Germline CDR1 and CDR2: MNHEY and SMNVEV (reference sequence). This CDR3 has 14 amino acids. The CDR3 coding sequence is TGTGCCAGCAGTGCCTTGGACGCATCCTACGAGCAGTACTTC. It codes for CASSALDASYEQYF.

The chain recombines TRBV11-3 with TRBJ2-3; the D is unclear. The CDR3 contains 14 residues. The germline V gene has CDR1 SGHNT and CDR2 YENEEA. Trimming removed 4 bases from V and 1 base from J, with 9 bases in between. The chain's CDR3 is CASSSGPGTDTQYF. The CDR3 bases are TGTGCCAGCAGCTCCGGGCCGGGCACAGATACGCAGTATTTT.

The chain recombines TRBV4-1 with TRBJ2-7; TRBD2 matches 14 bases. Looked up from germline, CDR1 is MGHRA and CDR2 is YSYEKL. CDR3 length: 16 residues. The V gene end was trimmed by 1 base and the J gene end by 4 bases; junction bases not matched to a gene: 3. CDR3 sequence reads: CASSQGLAGGQYEQYF. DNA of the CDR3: TGCGCCAGCAGCCAAGGACTAGCGGGAGGGCAGTACGAGCAGTACTTC.

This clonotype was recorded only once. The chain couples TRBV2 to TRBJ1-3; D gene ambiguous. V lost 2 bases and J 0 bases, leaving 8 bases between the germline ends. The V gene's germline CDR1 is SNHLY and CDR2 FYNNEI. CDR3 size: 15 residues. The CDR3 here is CASSEWDSSGNTIYF. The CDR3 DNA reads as TGTGCCAGCAGTGAATGGGATAGCTCTGGAAACACCATATATTTT.

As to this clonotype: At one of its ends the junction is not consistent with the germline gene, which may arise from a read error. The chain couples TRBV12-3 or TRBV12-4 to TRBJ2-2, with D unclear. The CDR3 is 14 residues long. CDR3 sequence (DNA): TGTGCCAGCACCTTGGGTGCGAAGACCGGGGAGCTGTTTTTT. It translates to CASTLGAKTGELFF.

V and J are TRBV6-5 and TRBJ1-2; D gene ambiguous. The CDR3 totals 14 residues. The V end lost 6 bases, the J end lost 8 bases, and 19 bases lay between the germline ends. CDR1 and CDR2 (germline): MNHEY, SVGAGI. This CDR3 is CASSPLGPVGGYTF. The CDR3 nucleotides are TGTGCCAGCAGCCCGTTGGGCCCGGTAGGCGGCTACACCTTC.

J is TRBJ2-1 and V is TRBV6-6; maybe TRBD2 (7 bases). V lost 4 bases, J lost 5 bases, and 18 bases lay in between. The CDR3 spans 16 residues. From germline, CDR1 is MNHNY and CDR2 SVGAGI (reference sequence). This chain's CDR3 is CASSWGRLADHNEQFF. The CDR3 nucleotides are TGTGCCAGCAGTTGGGGGCGGCTAGCGGACCACAATGAGCAGTTCTTC.

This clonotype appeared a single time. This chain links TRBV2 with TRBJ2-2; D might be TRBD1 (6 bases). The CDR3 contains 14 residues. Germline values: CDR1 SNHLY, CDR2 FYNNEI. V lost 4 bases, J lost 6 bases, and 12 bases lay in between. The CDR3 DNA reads TGTGCCAGCAGTGTGGGCAGGGGAGCCGGGGAGCTGTTTTTT. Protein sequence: CASSVGRGAGELFF.

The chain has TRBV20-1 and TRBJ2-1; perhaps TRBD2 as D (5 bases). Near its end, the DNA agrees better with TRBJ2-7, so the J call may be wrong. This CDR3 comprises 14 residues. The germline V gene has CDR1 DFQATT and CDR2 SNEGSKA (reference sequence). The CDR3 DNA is TGCAGTGCTAGGAGGGCAGTCTCCTACAATGAGCAGTACTTC. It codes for CSARRAVSYNEQYF.

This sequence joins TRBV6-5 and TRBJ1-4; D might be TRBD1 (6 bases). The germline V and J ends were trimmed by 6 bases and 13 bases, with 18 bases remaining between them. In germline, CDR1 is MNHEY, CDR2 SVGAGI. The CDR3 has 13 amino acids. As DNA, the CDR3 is TGTGCCAGCAGGAGGACAGCCACGCGTGGACTGTTTTTT. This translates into CASRRTATRGLFF.